Below, 27 T cell receptor beta chains from the same sample are listed, as sequenced in a study of blood T cell repertoires in COVID-19. Assay: immunoSEQ multiplex PCR; the TCRdb copy retains only in-frame clones and omits some. The sample yields 280,000 or so clones, around 85% seen once. Sequences were obtained from PBMCs or T cells enriched from blood (not recorded which). These receptors originate from a man between 25 and 39 years old who had recovered from COVID-19.

The chain is built from TRBV5-1 and TRBJ2-2, with a weak D call TRBD2 (7 bases). The V gene's germline CDR1 is SGHRS and CDR2 YFSETQ. V shed 0 bases and J shed 3 bases, with 12 bases lying between them. CDR3 length: 16 residues. CDR3 sequence (DNA): TGCGCCAGCAGCTTGGCCCGGGGGGCGGACACCGGGGAGCTGTTTTTT. Its protein is CASSLARGADTGELFF.

The sample holds one count of this clone. The J gene is TRBJ2-7, the V gene TRBV2, with 10 bases aligning to TRBD1. The CDR3 length is 11 residues. CDR1 is SNHLY and CDR2 is FYNNEI in the germline V gene. CDR3 nucleotide sequence: TGTGCTGACAGGGGGCTCTACGAGCAGTACTTC. Protein sequence: CADRGLYEQYF.

This chain joins TRBV19 and TRBJ1-3; 8 bases agree with TRBD1. The CDR3 has 13 amino acids. The V gene's germline CDR1 is LNHDA and CDR2 SQIVND (reference sequence). V lost 9 bases, J lost 4 bases, and 5 bases stayed unmatched. For the CDR3, the DNA is TGTGCCAGCGGACAGGGAGTAGGAAACACCATATATTTT. This translates into CASGQGVGNTIYF.

The chain uses TRBV5-1 and TRBJ2-1; D possibly corresponds to TRBD2 (6 bases). This CDR3 is 15 amino acids long. Germline lookup yields CDR1 SGHRS and CDR2 YFSETQ. The V end was cut by 2 bases, the J end by 1 base, with 10 bases between. CDR3 nucleotide sequence: TGCGCCAGCAGCTTAGGGAGGATTTCCTACAATGAGCAGTTCTTC. Translated, it gives CASSLGRISYNEQFF.

The rearrangement joins TRBV5-1 to TRBJ2-3; 14 nucleotides match TRBD2. The CDR3 consists of 15 residues. The V and J ends lost 4 bases and 4 bases, in that order; junction bases with no gene match: 2. The germline V gene has CDR1 SGHRS and CDR2 YFSETQ. This CDR3 is CASSVGLAGADTQYF. In DNA, the CDR3 is TGCGCCAGCAGCGTGGGACTAGCGGGGGCAGATACGCAGTATTTT.

Regarding this clone: Other DNA sequences of this sample code for an identical CDR3. The chain couples TRBV7-2 to TRBJ2-1; 8 positions match TRBD1. Germline trimming cut 4 bases from V and 1 base from J; bases unmatched to any gene: 3. CDR3 length: 15 amino acids. In germline, CDR1 is SGHTA, CDR2 FQGNSA. CDR3 sequence reads: CASSSDRASYNEQFF. The CDR3 DNA follows: TGTGCCAGCAGCTCGGACAGGGCTTCCTACAATGAGCAGTTCTTC.

This sequence joins TRBV5-4 and TRBJ1-4; TRBD1 matches at 9 bases. The V segment lost 3 bases and the J segment 8 bases; nucleotides outside the gene matches: 11. CDR1 is SGHNT and CDR2 is YYREEE in the germline V gene (reference sequence). The CDR3 runs to 16 residues. CDR3 residues: CASSSLTDRGDEKLFF. The CDR3 DNA is TGTGCCAGCAGCTCGTTGACCGACAGGGGGGACGAAAAACTGTTTTTT.

This chain connects TRBV2 to TRBJ1-1, with D uncertain. V was trimmed by 5 bases and J by 4 bases, leaving 17 bases between them. Germline CDR1 reads SNHLY; CDR2 reads FYNNEI. The CDR3 loop spans 15 amino acids. The CDR3 DNA follows: TGTGCCAGCAGTTGGGAGAGTCCTTGGATCACTGAAGCTTTCTTT. Its protein product is CASSWESPWITEAFF. Complete variable domain (other parts from reference TRBV2 and TRBJ1-1): EPEVTQTPSHQVTQMGQEVILRCVPISNHLYFYWYRQILGQKVEFLVSFYNNEISEKSEIFDDQFSVERPDGSNFTLKIRSTKLEDSAMYFCASSWESPWITEAFFGQGTRLTVV.

This chain connects TRBV9 to TRBJ1-6; D is unclear. The CDR3 runs to 16 residues. V dropped 0 bases and J dropped 7 bases, with 14 bases sitting between them. In germline, CDR1 is SGDLS, CDR2 YYNGEE. CDR3 sequence reads: CASSVEPPGTNSPLHF. CDR3 DNA sequence: TGTGCCAGCAGCGTAGAACCCCCGGGAACAAATTCACCCCTCCACTTT.

The rearrangement links TRBV7-9 to TRBJ1-1, with D possibly being TRBD1 (6 bases). Per the germline V gene, CDR1 is SEHNR and CDR2 is FQNEAQ (reference sequence). This CDR3 contains 14 residues. V lost 1 base and J lost 4, with 10 bases in between. The CDR3 sequence: CASSLGRGTTEAFF. CDR3 coding DNA: TGTGCCAGCAGCTTAGGCAGGGGTACCACTGAAGCTTTCTTT.

J is TRBJ2-5 and V is TRBV18; D is uncertain. Looked up from germline, CDR1 is KGHSH and CDR2 is LQKENI. The CDR3 contains 13 residues. V lost 3 bases to trimming and J lost 1 base, with 6 bases between them. The CDR3: CASSPPSQETQYF. The CDR3 DNA reads as TGTGCCAGCTCACCCCCCAGCCAAGAGACCCAGTACTTC.

The CDR3 protein is CASSFFQGARETQYF. DNA for the CDR3: TGTGCCAGCAGCTTTTTTCAGGGGGCGAGGGAGACCCAGTACTTC. V usage is TRBV7-9 and J usage is TRBJ2-5; 8 nucleotides match TRBD1. Germline V lookup: CDR1 SEHNR, CDR2 FQNEAQ (reference sequence). The ends lost 3 bases at V and 5 bases at J; junction bases unmatched: 8. The CDR3 contains 15 residues.

Comment on this clone: This sample also contains other DNA sequences that code for the same CDR3. This chain joins TRBV6-2 or TRBV6-3 and TRBJ1-2; D gene uncertain. Trimming removed 2 bases at V and 4 bases at J, with 8 bases between. The CDR3 consists of 13 residues. From germline, CDR1 is MNHEY and CDR2 SVGEGT. The CDR3 here is CASSYLETYGYTF. The CDR3 coding sequence is TGTGCCAGCAGTTACCTGGAGACCTATGGCTACACCTTC.

This chain links TRBV10-1 with TRBJ2-3, with a tentative D call TRBD2 (6 bases). V was shortened by 2 bases and J by 2 bases, with 11 bases between the two germline ends. The V gene's germline CDR1 is WNHNN and CDR2 SYGVQD (reference sequence). The CDR3 is 15 amino acids. DNA for the CDR3: TGCGCCAGCAGTGAGGGGGGACTCTTCACAGATACGCAGTATTTT. This encodes CASSEGGLFTDTQYF.

The CDR3 is CASSQDGVIAKNIQYF. In nucleotides, the CDR3 is TGTGCCAGCAGCCAAGACGGGGTTATAGCCAAAAACATTCAGTACTTC. The chain links TRBV3-1 (or the pseudogene TRBV3-2) to TRBJ2-4, with D possibly being TRBD2 (5 bases). Germline-derived CDR1 and CDR2 are LGHDT and YNNKEL (reference sequence). V lost 0 bases and J lost 0, with 9 bases in between. This CDR3 region has 16 residues.

The J gene is TRBJ1-6, the V gene TRBV2, with D possibly being TRBD1 (5 bases). The V gene lost 6 bases and the J gene lost 9 bases, with 15 bases spanning the gap. The length of the CDR3 is 14 residues. Per the germline V gene, CDR1 is SNHLY and CDR2 is FYNNEI. CDR3 loop: CASSQGWVSSPLHF. The CDR3 bases are TGTGCCAGCAGCCAGGGTTGGGTGTCTTCACCCCTCCACTTT.

This chain uses TRBV10-3 with TRBJ2-7, with a possible D match to TRBD2 (6 bases). CDR3 length: 12 amino acids. Trimming removed 8 bases at V and 6 bases at J, with 14 bases between. Germline V gives CDR1 ENHRY, CDR2 SYGVKD. This chain's CDR3 is CAIAPGEGEQYF. CDR3 nucleotide sequence: TGTGCCATCGCACCGGGGGAAGGCGAGCAGTACTTC.

The V call is TRBV19, the J call TRBJ1-2; the D gene is possibly TRBD1 (5 bases). The V and J ends lost 6 bases and 8 bases respectively, with 19 bases between them. The germline gives CDR1 LNHDA, CDR2 SQIVND (reference sequence). The CDR3 is made up of 14 amino acids. The CDR3 spells CASRSVVGQGGYTF. The CDR3 nucleotides are TGTGCCAGTAGATCTGTGGTGGGGCAGGGCGGCTACACCTTC.

The DNA for the CDR3 is TGCGCCAGCAGCCAAGGACTAGCGGAGACCCAGTACTTC. It encodes CASSQGLAETQYF. The V call is TRBV4-3, the J call TRBJ2-5; 8 nucleotides line up with TRBD2. This CDR3 spans 13 amino acids. Germline loops: CDR1 LGHNA, CDR2 YSLEER. The V gene end was trimmed by 1 base and the J gene end by 5 bases; junction bases not matched to a gene: 0.

The rearrangement uses TRBV4-2 and TRBJ1-3; no definite D call. The CDR3 is 15 amino acids. The ends were cut back, 3 bases at V and 4 bases at J, with 13 bases in the middle. The germline V gene has CDR1 LGHNA and CDR2 YNFKEQ. As DNA, the CDR3 is TGTGCCAGCAGCCATTCCCAGGATTGGGGAAACACCATATATTTT. Translating it yields CASSHSQDWGNTIYF.

The chain links TRBV5-1 to TRBJ1-6; D ambiguous. The CDR3 loop spans 13 amino acids. The germline CDR1 and CDR2 sequences are SGHRS and YFSETQ. V was pared by 0 bases and J by 8 bases, with 6 bases between. The CDR3 is CASSLAGDSPLHF. DNA of the CDR3: TGCGCCAGCAGCTTGGCCGGGGATTCACCCCTCCACTTT.

The gene calls are TRBV5-6 and TRBJ1-4, with 8 positions matching TRBD1. The CDR3 consists of 15 residues. The V and J ends lost 4 bases and 7 bases, in that order; junction bases with no gene match: 9. CDR1 and CDR2 (germline): SGHDT, YYEEEE. Written as DNA, the CDR3 is TGTGCCAGCAGCCGACAGGGGCCCGTGGGTGAAAAACTGTTTTTT. Encoded protein: CASSRQGPVGEKLFF.

The chain carries TRBV2 and TRBJ1-5; no clear D gene. The CDR3 length is 14 residues. CDR1 and CDR2 (germline): SNHLY, FYNNEI. V lost 8 bases to trimming and J lost 0 bases, with 11 bases between them. In DNA form, the CDR3 reads TGTGCCAGCCGGTTGTCCCTTAGCAATCAGCCCCAGCATTTT. Protein: CASRLSLSNQPQHF.

The chain combines TRBV6-5 with TRBJ2-7, with D possibly being TRBD1 (6 bases). The V end was cut by 4 bases, the J end by 4 bases, with 14 bases between. CDR1 and CDR2 (germline): MNHEY, SVGAGI. The CDR3 spans 14 residues. For the CDR3, the DNA is TGTGCCAGCAGTTCCACAGGGCTCGCGTACGAGCAGTACTTC. It encodes CASSSTGLAYEQYF.

The CDR3 reads CASSSSRDPLPDSEHGNTIYF. In DNA, the CDR3 is TGTGCCAGCAGTTCCTCCCGCGATCCCTTGCCCGACTCGGAGCACGGAAACACCATATATTTT. J is TRBJ1-3 and V is TRBV9; D is ambiguous. CDR1 is SGDLS, CDR2 YYNGEE, per germline. This CDR3 is built from 21 residues. Between the trimmed V and J ends, which lost 5 bases and 4 bases, there was a span of 34 bases. The full variable domain, rest sourced from reference TRBV9 and TRBJ1-3, is DSGVTQTPKHLITATGQRVTLRCSPRSGDLSVYWYQQSLDQGLQFLIQYYNGEERAKGNILERFSAQQFPDLHSELNLSSLELGDSALYFCASSSSRDPLPDSEHGNTIYFGEGSWLTVV.

V gene TRBV4-1 combines with J gene TRBJ1-2, with TRBD1 matching over 8 bases. Losses at the gene ends were 4 bases for V and 8 bases for J; bases not matched to a gene: 12. There are 15 residues in the CDR3. Germline V gives CDR1 MGHRA, CDR2 YSYEKL. The CDR3 DNA sequence: TGCGCCAGCAGCCCTAGGGACAGGTCCGTTGAGGGCTACACCTTC. It is translated as CASSPRDRSVEGYTF.

This clone was seen only a few times. V gene TRBV5-1 combines with J gene TRBJ2-7; D remains ambiguous. The ends were cut back, 1 base at V and 1 base at J, with 6 bases in the middle. The CDR3 is made up of 13 amino acids. CDR1 and CDR2 (germline): SGHRS, YFSETQ. In nucleotides, the CDR3 is TGCGCCAGCAGCTTGTTCAGTTCCTACGAGCAGTACTTC. Amino acid sequence: CASSLFSSYEQYF.